The rows below give T cell receptor beta chains drawn from one sample of a study of blood T cell repertoires in COVID-19. The data were produced by immunoSEQ multiplex PCR, yet TCRdb's version contains in-frame clones alone and is incomplete. In the table there are 150,000 to 190,000 clones, about nine tenths of which are singletons. The material sequenced was peripheral blood. All receptors come from a woman in her seventies with acute or convalescent COVID-19. Both conserved end residues are part of each CDR3. The D gene is left open where the match is weak. The size of a clone is reported for some rows only, either as once, few or many, or as a class for expanded clones.

j_call v_call clone_size d_call cdr3_nt cdr3_aa
TRBJ2-7 TRBV9 - - TGTGCCAGCAGCGTAGCGTCAGGATCCTACGAGCAGTACTTC CASSVASGSYEQYF
TRBJ2-1 TRBV6-6 - - TGTGCCAGCATCCCAGATCGGCAGGGTTCCAATGAGCAGTTCTTC CASIPDRQGSNEQFF
TRBJ1-6 TRBV6-5 once TRBD1 TGTGCCAGCAACCCGGACAGGGGCAATTCACCCCTCCACTTT CASNPDRGNSPLHF
TRBJ1-6 TRBV30 - - TGTGCCTGGCGTAGCGGTAGAGGTTCACCCCTCCACTTT CAWRSGRGSPLHF
TRBJ2-2 TRBV6-5 - TRBD1 TGTGCCAGCAGTTACCAAGGGGGCGCCCCCGGGGAGCTGTTTTTT CASSYQGGAPGELFF
TRBJ1-5 TRBV28 - TRBD1 TGTGCCAGCCTTCAGGGGGCCCAGCCCCAGCATTTT CASLQGAQPQHF
TRBJ2-3 TRBV10-3 once - TGTGCCATCAGTTCAGGGTACGGCACAGATACGCAGTATTTT CAISSGYGTDTQYF
TRBJ1-3 TRBV12-3/TRBV12-4 - TRBD1 TGTGCCAGCAGTACCGACAGGGTTGGTACCATATATTTT CASSTDRVGTIYF
TRBJ1-2 TRBV5-4 - - TGTGCCAGCAGCTTGGGGCAGCGCAACTATGGCTACACCTTC CASSLGQRNYGYTF
TRBJ1-2 TRBV3-1/TRBV3-2 - TRBD1 TGTGCCAGCAGCCAAGATAGACAGGGCTATGGCTACACCTTC CASSQDRQGYGYTF